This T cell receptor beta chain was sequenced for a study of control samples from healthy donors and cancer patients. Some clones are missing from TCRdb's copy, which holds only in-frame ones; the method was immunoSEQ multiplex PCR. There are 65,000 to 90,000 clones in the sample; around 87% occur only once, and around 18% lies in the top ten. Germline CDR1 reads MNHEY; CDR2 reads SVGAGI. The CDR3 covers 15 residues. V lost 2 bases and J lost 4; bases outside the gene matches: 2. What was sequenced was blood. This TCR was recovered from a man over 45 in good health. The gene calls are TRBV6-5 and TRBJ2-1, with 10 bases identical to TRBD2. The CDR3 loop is CASSYKRGGYNEQFF. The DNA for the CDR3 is TGTGCCAGCAGTTACAAGCGGGGGGGATACAATGAGCAGTTCTTC.